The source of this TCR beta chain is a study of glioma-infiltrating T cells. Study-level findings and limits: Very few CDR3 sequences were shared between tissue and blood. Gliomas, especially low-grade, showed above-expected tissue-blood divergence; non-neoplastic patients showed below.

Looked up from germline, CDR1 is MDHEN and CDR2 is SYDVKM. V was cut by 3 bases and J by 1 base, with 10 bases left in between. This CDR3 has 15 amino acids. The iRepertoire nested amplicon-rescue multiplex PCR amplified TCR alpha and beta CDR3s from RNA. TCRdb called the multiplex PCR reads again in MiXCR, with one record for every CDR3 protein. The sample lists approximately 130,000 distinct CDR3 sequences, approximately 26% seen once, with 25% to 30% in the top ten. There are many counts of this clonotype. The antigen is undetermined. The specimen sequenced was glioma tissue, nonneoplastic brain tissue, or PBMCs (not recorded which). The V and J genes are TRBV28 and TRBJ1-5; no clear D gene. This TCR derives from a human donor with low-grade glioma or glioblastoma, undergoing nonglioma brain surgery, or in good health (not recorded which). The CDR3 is CASSFPLGSNQPQHF. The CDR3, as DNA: TGTGCCAGCAGTTTCCCTCTGGGAAGCAATCAGCCCCAGCATTTT.